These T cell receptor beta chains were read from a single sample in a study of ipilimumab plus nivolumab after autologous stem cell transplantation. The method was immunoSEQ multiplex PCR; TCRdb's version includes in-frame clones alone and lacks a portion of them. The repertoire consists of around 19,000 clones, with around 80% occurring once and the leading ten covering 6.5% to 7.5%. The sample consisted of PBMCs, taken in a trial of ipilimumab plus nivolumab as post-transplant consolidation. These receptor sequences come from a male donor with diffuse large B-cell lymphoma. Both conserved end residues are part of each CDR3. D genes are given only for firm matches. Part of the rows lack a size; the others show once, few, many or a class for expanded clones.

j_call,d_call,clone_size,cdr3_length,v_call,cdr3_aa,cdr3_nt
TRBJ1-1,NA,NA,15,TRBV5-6,CASSLWGGGGTEAFF,TGTGCCAGCAGCTTGTGGGGGGGAGGAGGCACTGAAGCTTTCTTT
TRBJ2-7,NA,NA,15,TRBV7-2,CASSLARTTTYEQYF,TGTGCCAGCAGCTTAGCGCGAACAACAACCTACGAGCAGTACTTC
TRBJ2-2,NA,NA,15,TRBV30,CAWSQTQGKSGELFF,TGTGCCTGGAGCCAAACCCAGGGGAAATCCGGGGAGCTGTTTTTT
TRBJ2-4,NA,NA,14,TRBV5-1,CASSLSPAQNIQYF,TGCGCCAGCAGCTTGTCTCCGGCCCAAAACATTCAGTACTTC
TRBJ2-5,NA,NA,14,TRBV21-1,CASSLPSGQETQYF,TGTGCCAGCAGCCTCCCATCTGGGCAAGAGACCCAGTACTTC
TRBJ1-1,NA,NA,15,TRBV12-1,CASSFAPGGNTEAFF,TGTGCCAGCAGCTTTGCTCCGGGGGGGAACACTGAAGCTTTCTTT
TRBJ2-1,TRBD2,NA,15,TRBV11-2,CASRRLAGGINEQFF,TGTGCCAGCAGGAGGTTAGCGGGGGGGATAAATGAGCAGTTCTTC
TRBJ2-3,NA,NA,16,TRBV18,CASSPRAAGTTDTQYF,TGTGCCAGCTCACCCAGAGCGGCTGGAACCACAGATACGCAGTATTTT
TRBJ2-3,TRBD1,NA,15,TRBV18,CASSPTGVGADTQYF,TGTGCCAGCTCACCAACAGGGGTCGGGGCAGATACGCAGTATTTT
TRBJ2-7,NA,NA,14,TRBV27,CASSLSKTGYEQYF,TGTGCCAGCAGTTTATCAAAGACAGGCTACGAGCAGTACTTC
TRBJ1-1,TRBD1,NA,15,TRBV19,CASSLTGGSNAEAFF,TGTGCCAGTAGTTTGACAGGGGGCTCGAACGCTGAAGCTTTCTTT
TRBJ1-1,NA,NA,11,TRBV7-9,CASSLEGNAFF,TGTGCCAGCAGCTTAGAGGGGAACGCTTTCTTT
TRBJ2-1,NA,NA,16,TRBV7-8,CASSLGGRGGYNEQFF,TGTGCCAGCAGCTTAGGGGGCCGAGGCGGATACAATGAGCAGTTCTTC
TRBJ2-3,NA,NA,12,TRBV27,CASSLIGDTQYF,TGTGCCAGCAGTTTAATTGGAGATACGCAGTATTTT
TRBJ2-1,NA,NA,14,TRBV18,CASSPIELGDEQFF,TGTGCCAGCTCACCAATCGAGCTAGGGGATGAGCAGTTCTTC
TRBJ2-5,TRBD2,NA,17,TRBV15,CATSRGGASGVAETQYF,TGTGCCACCAGCAGAGGCGGGGCTAGCGGGGTTGCCGAGACCCAGTACTTC
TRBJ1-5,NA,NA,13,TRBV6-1,CASSLEGGQPQHF,TGTGCCAGCAGCCTTGAAGGGGGGCAGCCCCAGCATTTT
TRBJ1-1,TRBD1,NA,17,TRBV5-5,CASSPYPGQGANTEAFF,TGTGCCAGCAGCCCCTACCCGGGACAGGGCGCGAACACTGAAGCTTTCTTT
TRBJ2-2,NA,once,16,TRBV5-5,CASSLYIRPATGELFF,TGTGCCAGCAGCTTATATATCCGCCCGGCCACCGGGGAGCTGTTTTTT
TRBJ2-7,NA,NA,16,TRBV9,CASSVAGEGVVYEQYF,TGTGCCAGCAGCGTAGCGGGCGAGGGGGTTGTTTACGAGCAGTACTTC
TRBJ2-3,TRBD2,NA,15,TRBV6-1,CASSARTSRTDTQYF,TGTGCCAGCAGTGCCAGGACTAGCCGCACAGATACGCAGTATTTT
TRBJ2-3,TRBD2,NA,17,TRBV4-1,CASSHERWTSGGDTQYF,TGCGCCAGCAGCCATGAGCGTTGGACTAGCGGGGGGGATACGCAGTATTTT
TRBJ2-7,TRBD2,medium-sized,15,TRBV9,CASSVEGTSSYEQYF,TGTGCCAGCAGCGTAGAAGGGACTAGCTCCTACGAGCAGTACTTC
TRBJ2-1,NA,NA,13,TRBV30,CAWSVWSYNEQFF,TGTGCCTGGAGTGTATGGTCTTACAATGAGCAGTTCTTC
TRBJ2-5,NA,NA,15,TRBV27,CASSLRTLKGETQYF,TGTGCCAGCAGTTTACGGACCCTCAAAGGAGAAACCCAGTACTTC
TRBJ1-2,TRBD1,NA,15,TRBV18,CASSPWDRATYGYTF,TGTGCCAGCTCACCCTGGGACAGGGCTACCTATGGCTACACCTTC
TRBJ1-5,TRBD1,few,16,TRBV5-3,CARSYLTGNNNQPQHF,TGTGCCAGAAGCTATCTGACAGGGAATAACAATCAGCCCCAGCATTTT
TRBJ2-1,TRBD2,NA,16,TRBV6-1,CASSVLAGGPQDEQFF,TGTGCCAGCAGTGTACTAGCGGGGGGCCCCCAGGATGAGCAGTTCTTC
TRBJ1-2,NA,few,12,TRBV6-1,CASEGELYGYTF,TGTGCCAGCGAAGGGGAGCTCTATGGCTACACCTTC